The next 21 T cell receptor beta chains were all read from a single sample in a study of OX40 agonist ivuxolimab in advanced cancers. Assay: immunoSEQ multiplex PCR; the TCRdb copy retains only in-frame clones and omits some. The sample contains about 98,000 clones, approximately 88% of which appear only once. The material was CD4+ or CD8+ T cells sorted from blood, obtained in a trial of the OX40 agonist ivuxolimab. Every receptor here comes from an adult with an advanced solid tumor such as melanoma, head and neck, liver or kidney cancer.

The chain uses TRBV10-3 and TRBJ2-3; D is perhaps TRBD1 or TRBD2 (6 bases each). Germline V gene lookup returns CDR1 ENHRY and CDR2 SYGVKD. The CDR3 is 12 residues long. This CDR3 reads CASGADTDTQYF. The CDR3 DNA is TGTGCGTCGGGGGCTGACACAGATACGCAGTATTTT.

The CDR3, as DNA: TGCGCCAGCAGCTTAAACGCCGTCTCTGGGGCCAACGTCCTGACTTTC. Its translation is CASSLNAVSGANVLTF. V usage is TRBV5-1 and J usage is TRBJ2-6, with unresolved D. Trimming removed 2 bases at V and 0 bases at J, with 9 bases between. The CDR3 contains 16 residues. Germline V gene sequence: CDR1 SGHRS, CDR2 YFSETQ. Variable domain in full (rest from reference TRBV5-1 and TRBJ2-6): KAGVTQTPRYLIKTRGQQVTLSCSPISGHRSVSWYQQTPGQGLQFLFEYFSETQRNKGNFPGRFSGRQFSNSRSEMNVSTLELGDSALYLCASSLNAVSGANVLTFGAGSRLTVL.

In its sample, this clone was seen once. The chain uses TRBV5-1 and TRBJ2-1, with TRBD2 matching over 8 bases. The germline V gene has CDR1 SGHRS and CDR2 YFSETQ. V lost 0 bases, J lost 7 bases, and 6 bases stayed unmatched. The CDR3 contains 15 residues. CDR3 protein: CASSLGAGAGNEQFF. For the CDR3, the DNA is TGCGCCAGCAGCTTGGGAGCGGGGGCGGGGAATGAGCAGTTCTTC.

This clone has only one observation. V and J are TRBV6-1 and TRBJ2-5; D gene uncertain. Matching the DNA end better, TRBJ2-7 makes the J call doubtful. Germline V gene sequence: CDR1 MNHNS, CDR2 SASEGT. This CDR3 has 12 amino acids. This CDR3 is CASMFLVYEQYF. CDR3 bases: TGTGCCAGCATGTTCTTAGTGTACGAGCAGTACTTC.

CDR3 sequence (DNA): TGTGCCAGTACTAGAGCCACGGTACAGGAAAAACTGTTTTTT. The encoded protein is CASTRATVQEKLFF. The rearrangement joins TRBV19 to TRBJ1-4; no reliable D call. CDR3 length equals 14 residues. CDR1 and CDR2 (germline): LNHDA, SQIVND (reference sequence). Trimming removed 7 bases from V and 8 bases from J, with 17 bases in between. The full variable domain, with the rest looked up from reference TRBV19 and TRBJ1-4, is DGGITQSPKYLFRKEGQNVTLSCEQNLNHDAMYWYRQDPGQGLRLIYYSQIVNDFQKGDIAEGYSVSREKKESFPLTVTSAQKNPTAFYLCASTRATVQEKLFFGSGTQLSVL.

This clone was counted between two and nine times. This chain connects TRBV19 to TRBJ1-5, with D maybe TRBD1 (5 bases). The V gene lost 3 bases and the J gene lost 9 bases, with 15 bases spanning the gap. The CDR3 covers 14 residues. CDR1 and CDR2 from the germline V gene are LNHDA and SQIVND (reference sequence). CDR3 region: CASSMGQGGGPQHF. CDR3 DNA: TGTGCCAGTAGTATGGGTCAGGGTGGAGGGCCCCAGCATTTT.

The chain employs TRBV6-1 and TRBJ2-3; 12 nucleotides agree with TRBD1. Germline lookup yields CDR1 MNHNS and CDR2 SASEGT. Trimming cost V 4 bases and J 6 bases; bases outside gene matches: 8. CDR3 length: 16 residues. Here the CDR3 reads CASSAYQGQGADTQYF. In nucleotides, the CDR3 is TGTGCCAGCAGTGCTTACCAGGGACAGGGGGCCGATACGCAGTATTTT.

The chain uses TRBV2 and TRBJ1-5, with TRBD1 matching over 10 bases. J lost 6 bases, V lost 11 bases, and 7 bases had no gene match. CDR3 length: 13 residues. Germline V gives CDR1 SNHLY, CDR2 FYNNEI. The CDR3 DNA reads TGTGCCGGGACAGGGGAGTTGGGTCAGCCCCAGCATTTT. Translating gives CAGTGELGQPQHF. The full variable domain, with the rest looked up from reference TRBV2 and TRBJ1-5, is EPEVTQTPSHQVTQMGQEVILRCVPISNHLYFYWYRQILGQKVEFLVSFYNNEISEKSEIFDDQFSVERPDGSNFTLKIRSTKLEDSAMYFCAGTGELGQPQHFGDGTRLSIL.

The V call is TRBV28, the J call TRBJ2-7; D is ambiguous. The CDR3 consists of 13 residues. V was pared by 10 bases and J by 5 bases, with 18 bases between. Germline assignment: CDR1 MDHEN and CDR2 SYDVKM. As DNA, the CDR3 is TGTGCCATCCTGGACCCGCTAAGGAACGAGCAGTACTTC. Translating gives CAILDPLRNEQYF.

This clone was seen just once. V gene TRBV9 combines with J gene TRBJ2-2, with a weak D call TRBD2 (6 bases). The ends were cut back, 2 bases at V and 5 bases at J, with 13 bases in the middle. CDR3 length: 15 residues. The germline CDR1 and CDR2 sequences are SGDLS and YYNGEE. The CDR3 loop is CASSVTSSETGELFF. CDR3 DNA sequence: TGTGCCAGCAGCGTCACGTCTAGCGAGACCGGGGAGCTGTTTTTT.

V usage is TRBV6-6 and J usage is TRBJ2-5; D gene uncertain. The germline CDR1 and CDR2 sequences are MNHNY and SVGAGI (reference sequence). Trimming removed 6 bases at V and 3 bases at J, with 20 bases between. This CDR3 is built from 16 residues. CDR3 nucleotide sequence: TGTGCCAGCAGCCAACTGGGCTTCGGACGGGAAGAGACCCAGTACTTC. This encodes CASSQLGFGREETQYF.

This chain connects TRBV18 to TRBJ2-2; 7 bases align to TRBD1. The CDR3 contains 16 residues. Unmatched junction bases numbered 11, after V lost 3 bases and J lost 7 bases. Germline CDR1 is KGHSH and CDR2 is LQKENI. For the CDR3, the DNA is TGTGCCAGCTCACCGCTAGGGGGCGTCCGCGTCGGGGAGCTGTTTTTT. Translated: CASSPLGGVRVGELFF.

This chain connects TRBV6-1 to TRBJ1-2; maybe TRBD1 (5 bases). This CDR3 spans 14 amino acids. Per germline, CDR1 MNHNS and CDR2 SASEGT. The ends were cut back, 1 base at V and 8 bases at J, with 14 bases in the middle. The CDR3 protein is CASSEGGGLYGYTF. The CDR3 nucleotides read TGTGCCAGCAGTGAAGGGGGGGGTTTGTACGGCTACACCTTC.

This chain uses TRBV18 with TRBJ2-1; the D gene is possibly TRBD2 (6 bases). Deletions cut 3 bases from V and 5 bases from J, with 11 bases between. This CDR3 region has 14 residues. In germline, CDR1 is KGHSH, CDR2 LQKENI. The CDR3 protein is CASSPGGTNNEQFF. CDR3 nucleotides: TGTGCCAGCTCACCCGGGGGAACCAACAATGAGCAGTTCTTC.

J is TRBJ1-3 and V is TRBV9, with a possible D match to TRBD1 (6 bases). Germline CDR1 and CDR2: SGDLS and YYNGEE. The V gene lost 0 bases and the J gene lost 0 bases, with 10 bases spanning the gap. The CDR3 runs 16 residues. Here the CDR3 DNA reads TGTGCCAGCAGCGTAGGAAGGGGGAGCTCTGGAAACACCATATATTTT. This encodes CASSVGRGSSGNTIYF.

V gene TRBV5-1 combines with J gene TRBJ2-7, with 9 bases matching TRBD1. Trimming took 3 bases from V and 3 from J; bases not matched to a gene: 7. The CDR3 consists of 15 residues. Looked up from germline, CDR1 is SGHRS and CDR2 is YFSETQ. The CDR3 loop is CASSSSGTGNYEQYF. The CDR3 region has the DNA TGCGCCAGCAGCTCTTCCGGGACAGGGAACTACGAGCAGTACTTC.

The chain couples TRBV6-5 to TRBJ1-1; maybe TRBD1 (6 bases). Deletions cut 6 bases from V and 4 bases from J, with 15 bases between. Germline V lookup: CDR1 MNHEY, CDR2 SVGAGI. This CDR3 comprises 14 residues. The CDR3 DNA sequence: TGTGCCAGCAGCCGAACAGGGACGAGCACTGAAGCTTTCTTT. Encoded protein: CASSRTGTSTEAFF.

This chain connects TRBV18 to TRBJ2-3; maybe TRBD1 (6 bases). This CDR3 is built from 14 residues. The V end lost 3 bases, the J end lost 5 bases, and 12 bases lay between the germline ends. Germline V gene sequence: CDR1 KGHSH, CDR2 LQKENI. This chain's CDR3 is CASSPRGWQDTQYF. The DNA of the CDR3 is TGTGCCAGCTCACCTAGGGGGTGGCAAGATACGCAGTATTTT.

This chain links TRBV5-4 with TRBJ2-3, with TRBD2 identical over 8 bases. The J segment lost 0 bases and the V segment lost 4 bases, leaving 7 bases of the junction unmatched. The CDR3 is 16 amino acids. Germline values: CDR1 SGHNT, CDR2 YYREEE (reference sequence). DNA of the CDR3: TGTGCCAGCAGCCCGGGACTAGAGAAGAGCACAGATACGCAGTATTTT. Protein product: CASSPGLEKSTDTQYF.

This chain uses TRBV2 with TRBJ2-1; 8 nucleotides match TRBD2. With 0 bases clipped from V and 14 bases from J, the junction kept 12 bases outside the gene matches. Germline V gives CDR1 SNHLY, CDR2 FYNNEI. The CDR3 extends over 15 amino acids. CDR3 in amino acids: CASSEAHGGADKEFF. In DNA form, the CDR3 reads TGTGCCAGCAGTGAAGCCCACGGGGGGGCAGACAAAGAGTTCTTC.

The chain links TRBV7-2 to TRBJ2-1, with TRBD2 as a possible D gene (7 bases). Trimming shortened V by 3 bases and J by 9 bases, and 18 bases separated the two germline ends. This CDR3 contains 15 residues. Per germline, CDR1 SGHTA and CDR2 FQGNSA. CDR3 loop: CASSFPGGARREQFF. The CDR3 nucleotides are TGTGCCAGCAGCTTTCCTGGGGGGGCCCGCCGTGAGCAGTTCTTC.